The 4 T cell receptor beta chains in this list originate from one sample, sequenced in a study of cytomegalovirus exposure and HLA in healthy donors. PCR was performed using 60 Vbeta and 13 Jbeta primers. Only in-frame clones appear in the TCRdb table, and some are missing; sequencing was by immunoSEQ multiplex PCR. The sample includes about 88,000 clones, about 75% of them seen just once. Sample: PBMCs. The receptors were gathered from a middle-aged woman in good health and CMV-seronegative.

The CDR3 DNA sequence: TGTGCCAGCAGGAACGGGAGGTCGGAAGCTTTCTTT. Protein product: CASRNGRSEAFF. The rearrangement links TRBV6-5 to TRBJ1-1; D unresolved. The ends were cut back, 6 bases at V and 8 bases at J, with 13 bases in the middle. Germline lookup yields CDR1 MNHEY and CDR2 SVGAGI. The CDR3 loop spans 12 amino acids.

This clone was seen a handful of times. The same CDR3 is also encoded by other DNA sequences in this sample. V and J are TRBV18 and TRBJ2-6, with a tentative D call TRBD2 (5 bases). Germline V gives CDR1 KGHSH, CDR2 LQKENI. The CDR3 is 17 amino acids. V was trimmed by 3 bases and J by 0 bases, leaving 12 bases between them. The CDR3 reads CASSPRSGNSGANVLTF. CDR3 nucleotide sequence: TGTGCCAGCTCACCTAGGTCCGGGAACTCTGGGGCCAACGTCCTGACTTTC.

The chain links TRBV5-1 to TRBJ2-1; no clear D. This CDR3 contains 13 residues. CDR1 SGHRS and CDR2 YFSETQ come from the germline V gene. The ends were cut back, 0 bases at V and 7 bases at J, with 8 bases in the middle. The CDR3 DNA reads as TGCGCCAGCAGCTTGGTCCGGGTAAATGAGCAGTTCTTC. Translated, it gives CASSLVRVNEQFF.

The rearrangement uses TRBV30 and TRBJ1-3, with D uncertain. Germline V gene lookup returns CDR1 GTSNPN and CDR2 SVGIG (reference sequence). Trimming removed 2 bases at V and 0 bases at J, with 8 bases between. The CDR3 is 14 amino acids. Here the CDR3 DNA reads TGTGCCTGGAGTAGAGGAGACTCTGGAAACACCATATATTTT. It codes for CAWSRGDSGNTIYF.